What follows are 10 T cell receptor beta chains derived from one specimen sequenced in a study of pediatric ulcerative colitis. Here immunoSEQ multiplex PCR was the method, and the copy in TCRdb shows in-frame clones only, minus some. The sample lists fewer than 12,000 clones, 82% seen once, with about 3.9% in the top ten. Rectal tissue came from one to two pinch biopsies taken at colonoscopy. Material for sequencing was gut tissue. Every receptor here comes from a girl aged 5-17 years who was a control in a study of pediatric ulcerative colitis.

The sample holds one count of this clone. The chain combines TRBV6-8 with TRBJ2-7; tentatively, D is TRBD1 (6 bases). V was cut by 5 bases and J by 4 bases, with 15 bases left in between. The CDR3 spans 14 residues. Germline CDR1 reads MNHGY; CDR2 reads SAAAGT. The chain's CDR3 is CASSADRNQYEQYF. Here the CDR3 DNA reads TGTGCCAGCAGTGCGGACAGAAACCAATACGAGCAGTACTTC.

CDR3 sequence: CAISYSGTPYEQYF. The CDR3 region has the DNA TGTGCCATCAGTTATTCCGGGACACCCTACGAGCAGTACTTC. The chain joins TRBV10-3 to TRBJ2-7, with D possibly being TRBD1 (6 bases). V lost 5 bases to trimming and J lost 2 bases, with 13 bases between them. Germline assignment: CDR1 ENHRY and CDR2 SYGVKD. The CDR3 is 14 amino acids.

DNA for the CDR3: TGTGCCAGCAGCCCCCTCGGTGGCTCCTACGAGCAGTACTTC. Its protein is CASSPLGGSYEQYF. The J gene is TRBJ2-7, the V gene TRBV6-5; D is ambiguous. This CDR3 has 14 residues. The germline CDR1 and CDR2 sequences are MNHEY and SVGAGI. V lost 6 bases and J lost 0, with 12 bases in between.

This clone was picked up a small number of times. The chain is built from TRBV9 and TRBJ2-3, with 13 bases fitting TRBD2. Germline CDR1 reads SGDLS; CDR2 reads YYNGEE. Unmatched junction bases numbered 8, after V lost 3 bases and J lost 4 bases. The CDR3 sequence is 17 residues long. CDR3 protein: CASSATGLAGASDTQYF. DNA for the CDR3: TGTGCCAGCAGCGCAACAGGACTAGCGGGAGCATCAGATACGCAGTATTTT. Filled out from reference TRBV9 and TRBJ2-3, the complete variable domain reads DSGVTQTPKHLITATGQRVTLRCSPRSGDLSVYWYQQSLDQGLQFLIQYYNGEERAKGNILERFSAQQFPDLHSELNLSSLELGDSALYFCASSATGLAGASDTQYFGPGTRLTVL.

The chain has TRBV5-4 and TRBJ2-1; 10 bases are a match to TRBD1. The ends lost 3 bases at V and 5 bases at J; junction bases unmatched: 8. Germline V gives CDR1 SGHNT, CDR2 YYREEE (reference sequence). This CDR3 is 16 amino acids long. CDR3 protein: CASSWEGQGRDNEQFF. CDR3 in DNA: TGTGCCAGCAGCTGGGAGGGACAGGGGCGGGACAATGAGCAGTTCTTC.

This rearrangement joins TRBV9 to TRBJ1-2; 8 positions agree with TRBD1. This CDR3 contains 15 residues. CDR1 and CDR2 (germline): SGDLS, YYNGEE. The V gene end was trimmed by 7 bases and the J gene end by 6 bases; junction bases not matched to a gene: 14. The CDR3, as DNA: TGTGCCAGCCGACGGGATACCGGCAGGGGGCATGGCTACACCTTC. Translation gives CASRRDTGRGHGYTF. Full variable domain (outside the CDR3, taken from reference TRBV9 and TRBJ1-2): DSGVTQTPKHLITATGQRVTLRCSPRSGDLSVYWYQQSLDQGLQFLIQYYNGEERAKGNILERFSAQQFPDLHSELNLSSLELGDSALYFCASRRDTGRGHGYTFGSGTRLTVV.

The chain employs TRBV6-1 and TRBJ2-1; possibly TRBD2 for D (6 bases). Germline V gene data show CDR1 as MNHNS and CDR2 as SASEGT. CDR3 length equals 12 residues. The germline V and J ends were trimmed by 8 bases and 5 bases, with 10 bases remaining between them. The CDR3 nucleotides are TGTGCCAGCTCGGGACTTAACAATGAGCAGTTCTTC. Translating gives CASSGLNNEQFF.

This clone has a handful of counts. DNA for the CDR3: TGCGCCAGCAGCAGGGGACAGGGGACTGAAGCTTTCTTT. Translating it yields CASSRGQGTEAFF. This chain joins TRBV5-1 and TRBJ1-1, with TRBD1 matching over 10 bases. The CDR3 loop spans 13 amino acids. Losses at the gene ends were 4 bases for V and 5 bases for J; bases not matched to a gene: 2. The germline gives CDR1 SGHRS, CDR2 YFSETQ.

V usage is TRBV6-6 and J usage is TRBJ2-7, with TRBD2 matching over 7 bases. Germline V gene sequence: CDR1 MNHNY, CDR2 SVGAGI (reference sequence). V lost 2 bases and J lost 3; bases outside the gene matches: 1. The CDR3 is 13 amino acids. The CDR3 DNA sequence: TGTGCCAGCAGTTACGGGAGGGGCTACGAGCAGTACTTC. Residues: CASSYGRGYEQYF.

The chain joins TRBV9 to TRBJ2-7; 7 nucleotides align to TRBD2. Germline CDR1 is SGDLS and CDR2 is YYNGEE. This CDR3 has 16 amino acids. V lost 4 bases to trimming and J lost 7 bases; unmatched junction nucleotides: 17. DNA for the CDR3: TGTGCCAGCAGCTCATCTCTAGCGGAAGGGGTATGGGAGCAGTACTTC. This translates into CASSSSLAEGVWEQYF.